A selection of T cell receptor beta chains follows, all from one sample in a study of tumor and adjacent non-tumor tissue in lung cancer. TCRdb re-analysed the multiplex PCR reads in MiXCR, keeping a single row per CDR3 protein. Here the sample spans about 120,000 distinct CDR3 sequences, 55% to 75% being singletons. Source material: lung tumor tissue. Receptors originate from a man aged 25-45 years with non-small cell lung cancer. Both conserved end residues are part of each CDR3. D genes are given only for firm matches. The listing skips clone size in some rows; elsewhere it reads once, few, many or a size class.

d_call,clone_size,v_call,j_call,cdr3_aa,cdr3_nt
-,-,TRBV5-6,TRBJ1-1,CASSLFIATEALF,TGTGCCAGCAGCTTGTTTATAGCTACTGAAGCTCTCTTT
TRBD2,-,TRBV4-3,TRBJ2-3,CASNVGPGLAPDTHYF,TGCGCCAGCAACGTTGGACCGGGACTAGCCCCAGATACGCATTATTTT
-,many,TRBV20-1,TRBJ2-7,CSAGEKGPYEQYF,TGCAGTGCTGGGGAAAAGGGACCCTACGAGCAGTACTTC
TRBD1,-,TRBV4-1,TRBJ2-3,CTSSPARTGGVPDTQYF,TGCACTAGCAGCCCCGCCCGGACAGGGGGAGTCCCCGATACGCAGTATTTT
TRBD1,many,TRBV5-6,TRBJ2-3,CASSMGQGADTQYF,TGTGCCAGCAGCATGGGACAGGGTGCAGATACGCAGTATTTT
-,-,TRBV20-1,TRBJ2-1,CSAQGGPTYNEQLF,TGCAGTGCGCAAGGGGGGCCCACCTACAATGAGCAGCTCTTC
-,once,TRBV19,TRBJ1-5,CASSPPPAQHF,TGTGCCAGTAGTCCGCCCCCGGCCCAGCATTTT
-,-,TRBV4-3,TRBJ2-3,CTGSQTVTDTQYF,TGCACCGGCAGCCAGACAGTCACAGATACGCAGTATTTT
-,many,TRBV20-1,TRBJ2-1,CSARRSWALGPTNEQFF,TGCAGTGCTAGGAGGTCATGGGCTCTAGGGCCTACCAATGAGCAGTTCTTC
-,-,TRBV6-6,TRBJ2-1,CASSYSGRVEGEHFF,TGTGCCAGCAGTTACTCCGGACGGGTTGAAGGTGAGCATTTCTTC
TRBD2,-,TRBV29-1,TRBJ2-3,CSVEDPASGRRDTQYF,TGCAGCGTTGAAGATCCGGCTAGCGGGCGGCGAGATACACAGTATTTT
TRBD1,many,TRBV12-3/TRBV12-4,TRBJ2-5,CASSWTGQETQYF,TGTGCCAGCAGTTGGACAGGGCAAGAGACCCAGTACTTC
TRBD1,-,TRBV4-1,TRBJ1-1,CASSQDQGVNTEAFF,TGCGCCAGCAGCCAAGACCAGGGGGTGAACACTGAGGCTTTCTTT
-,-,TRBV6-5,TRBJ1-2,CVSSYDESRANYGYTF,TGCGTCAGCAGTTACGATGAGTCGCGGGCTAACTATGGTTACACCTTC
TRBD1,few,TRBV5-1,TRBJ2-7,CASSPGTVCEQYF,TGCGCCAGCAGCCCGGGGACAGTTTGTGAGCAGTACTTC
-,-,TRBV29-1,TRBJ1-2,CSTSDGWVYGYTF,TGCAGCACTTCGGATGGTTGGGTGTATGGCTACACCTTC
TRBD2,-,TRBV10-1,TRBJ2-3,CTSSETSGRDTQYF,TGCACCAGCAGTGAAACTAGCGGGAGAGATACGCAGTATTTT
-,many,TRBV7-9,TRBJ1-4,CASSLAAGNEKLFF,TGTGCCAGCAGCTTGGCTGCAGGGAATGAAAAACTGTTTTTT
-,few,TRBV7-8,TRBJ1-1,CASSLAGLTEAFF,TGTGCCAGCAGCTTAGCCGGCCTCACTGAAGCTTTCTTT
-,-,TRBV7-8,TRBJ2-3,CASSLGGSSDTQYF,TGTGCCAGCAGCTTAGGAGGGAGTTCAGATACGCAGTATTTT
TRBD2,many,TRBV4-2,TRBJ2-1,CASSQDGSGSSYNEQFF,TGTGCCAGCAGCCAAGATGGCAGCGGGAGCTCCTACAATGAGCAGTTCTTC
-,-,TRBV4-1,TRBJ1-1,CASSQEPVMNTETFF,TGCGCCAGCAGCCAAGAACCGGTAATGAACACTGAAACTTTCTTT
-,many,TRBV5-5,TRBJ1-2,CASSATGSSYGYTF,TGTGCCAGCAGCGCCACAGGGAGCTCCTATGGCTACACCTTC
-,many,TRBV11-2,TRBJ2-1,CASSLDRPNEQFF,TGTGCCAGCAGCTTAGACAGGCCCAATGAGCAGTTCTTC
TRBD1,-,TRBV7-8,TRBJ1-4,CASSYHTGTDAGNEKLFF,TGTGCCAGCAGCTATCATACGGGGACAGACGCAGGAAATGAAAAACTGTTTTTT
-,-,TRBV6-5,TRBJ2-7,CASSYPRPGQSEQYF,TGTGCCAGCAGTTACCCAAGACCCGGCCAATCCGAGCAGTACTTC
-,-,TRBV6-6,TRBJ2-7,CAGSHATRRYEQYF,TGTGCCGGCAGCCACGCCACCAGAAGGTACGAGCAGTACTTC
-,-,TRBV11-1,TRBJ2-1,CASSFSSLEEQFF,TGTGCCAGCAGCTTCTCTTCATTGGAAGAGCAGTTCTTC
-,-,TRBV30,TRBJ2-3,CAWSESRRRGDMQYF,TGTGCCTGGAGTGAAAGTCGTCGAAGGGGAGATATGCAGTATTTT
-,-,TRBV4-1,TRBJ2-1,CASGQDPGDGNEQFF,TGTGCCAGCGGCCAAGACCCCGGGGATGGGAATGAGCAGTTCTTC
-,-,TRBV6-2/TRBV6-3,TRBJ2-7,CAGTGIYEQYF,TGTGCCGGCACGGGAATATACGAGCAGTACTTC
TRBD2,few,TRBV24-1,TRBJ2-3,CAISDVTSGRNTDTQYF,TGTGCCATCAGTGATGTAACTAGCGGCAGGAACACAGATACGCAGTATTTT
-,-,TRBV10-2,TRBJ2-3,CASSRVAALTDTQYF,TGCGCCAGTAGTAGGGTAGCGGCCCTCACAGATACGCAGTATTTT
-,-,TRBV7-9,TRBJ1-2,CASGLDGGSGYTF,TGTGCCAGCGGCTTAGATGGGGGGAGTGGCTACACCTTC
TRBD2,-,TRBV11-2,TRBJ2-5,CACSLCVRRGTETQYF,TGTGCCTGCAGCTTATGTGTACGGCGGGGGACAGAGACCCAGTACTTC
-,-,TRBV5-4,TRBJ1-1,CASGLGGVRGRLMNTEAFF,TGTGCCAGCGGCTTAGGAGGGGTTAGGGGCCGCCTAATGAACACAGAAGCTTTCTTT
TRBD2,many,TRBV4-3,TRBJ2-2,CASSQTSGGGSGELFF,TGCGCCAGCAGCCAAACTAGCGGGGGCGGGTCCGGGGAGCTGTTTTTT
-,-,TRBV7-9,TRBJ1-3,CASSLAAANSGNTIYF,TGTGCCAGCAGCTTAGCTGCGGCTAACTCTGGAAACACCATATATTTT
-,-,TRBV21-1,TRBJ2-3,CASSKVFEGPLTDTQYF,TGTGCCAGCAGCAAAGTTTTTGAGGGGCCCCTCACAGATACGCAGTATTTT
-,-,TRBV11-3,TRBJ2-3,CASSLGGRDTQYF,TGTGCCAGTAGCTTGGGGGGCAGAGATACGCAGTATTTT
-,-,TRBV6-2/TRBV6-3,TRBJ1-1,CANGYGGHMNTEAFF,TGTGCCAACGGTTACGGTGGCCACATGAACACTGAAGCTTTCTTT
TRBD1,-,TRBV4-1,TRBJ1-1,CASNQDIYRGGTEAFF,TGCGCCAGCAACCAAGATATCTACAGGGGGGGCACTGAAGCTTTCTTC
TRBD1,few,TRBV11-2,TRBJ1-1,CASNIDRESTEAFF,TGTGCCAGCAATATAGACAGGGAGAGCACTGAAGCTTTCTTT
-,-,TRBV5-6,TRBJ2-4,CASRRKATKNIQYF,TGTGCCAGCAGGCGGAAGGCGACCAAAAACATTCAGTACTTC
TRBD2,once,TRBV29-1,TRBJ2-1,CSVDGTSLDNEQFF,TGCAGTGTTGACGGGACTAGCCTAGACAATGAGCAGTTCTTC
-,-,TRBV20-1,TRBJ1-2,CSANGSRDNYGYTF,TGCAGTGCTAACGGTTCACGTGACAACTATGGCTACACCTTC
-,many,TRBV6-2/TRBV6-3,TRBJ2-7,CASSWGPYEQYF,TGTGCCAGCAGTTGGGGACCCTACGAGCAGTACTTC
-,-,TRBV4-1,TRBJ1-6,CANSQDFRFSSSYNSPLHF,TGCGCCAACAGCCAAGATTTTCGATTTTCTAGCTCCTATAATTCACCCCTCCACTTT
-,many,TRBV6-1,TRBJ2-1,CASRLSYNEQFF,TGTGCCAGCAGACTATCCTACAATGAGCAGTTCTTC
-,-,TRBV11-3,TRBJ1-1,CVSSLPAGTEAFF,TGTGTCAGCAGCCTACCTGCAGGGACAGAAGCTTTCTTT
-,-,TRBV11-2,TRBJ1-1,CASSGGGMNTEAFF,TGTGCCAGTAGTGGGGGGGGTATGAACACTGAAGCTTTCTTT
TRBD1,many,TRBV5-4,TRBJ1-1,CASTLDRASTEAFF,TGTGCCAGCACCTTGGACAGGGCATCCACTGAAGCTTTCTTT
-,-,TRBV11-3,TRBJ2-1,CASSFDFF,TGTGCTAGCAGCTTCGATTTCTTC
-,-,TRBV24-1,TRBJ2-5,CATSGQGGQETRYF,TGTGCCACCAGTGGGCAGGGAGGACAAGAGACCCGGTACTTC
-,many,TRBV5-5,TRBJ2-2,CASSPPGRRGGELFF,TGTGCCAGCAGCCCCCCGGGGAGACGAGGCGGGGAGCTGTTTTTT